This T cell receptor beta chain was captured by sequencing in a study of T-cell reconstitution after alpha-beta-depleted transplantation in children. Construction of the TCRbeta library involved unique molecular identifiers. TCRdb used MiXCR to reprocess the PCR reads, holding one entry per CDR3 protein. Of nearly 550,000 distinct CDR3 sequences in the sample, about 17% were seen once. The CDR3 has 14 amino acids. Losses at the gene ends were 3 bases for V and 8 bases for J; bases not matched to a gene: 7. Germline V CDR1 and CDR2: LGHDT, YNNKEL (reference sequence). This clonotype was counted only a few times.

This specimen consisted of PBMCs from the stem cell graft donor, obtained from the stem cell graft. The chain employs TRBV3-1 and TRBJ2-1, with 7 bases matching TRBD2. This receptor was taken from a human donor who donated a stem cell graft to a child with acute lymphoblastic leukemia. CDR3 nucleotides: TGTGCCAGCAGCCACGCGGGAGAGGCCCATGAGCAGTTCTTC. Its translation: CASSHAGEAHEQFF.